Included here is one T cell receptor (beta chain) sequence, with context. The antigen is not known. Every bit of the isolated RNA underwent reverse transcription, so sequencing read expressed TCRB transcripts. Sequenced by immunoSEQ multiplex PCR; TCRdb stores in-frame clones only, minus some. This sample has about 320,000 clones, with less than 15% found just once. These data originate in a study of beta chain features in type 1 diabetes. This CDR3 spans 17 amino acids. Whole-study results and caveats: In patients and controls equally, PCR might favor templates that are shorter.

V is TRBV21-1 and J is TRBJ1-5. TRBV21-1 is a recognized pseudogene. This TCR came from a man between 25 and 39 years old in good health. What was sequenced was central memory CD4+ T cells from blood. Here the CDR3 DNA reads TGTGCCAGCAGCAAAGCCCCTCTAATGAGGGGCGATCAGCCCCAGCATTTT. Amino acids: CASSKAPLMRGDQPQHF.